The clone carrying this T cell receptor beta chain occurred once. As yet, its antigen is unknown. This entry belongs to a study of CD8+ T cells in alopecia areata. The study, taken as a whole, reports: Patients displayed less clarity in TCR sharing than mice, a finding possibly related to HLA.

The length of the CDR3 is 16 residues. V lost 1 base, J lost 3 bases, and 11 bases lay in between. Germline CDR1 SGHKS, CDR2 YYEKEE (reference sequence). Isolated RNA was reverse transcribed into cDNA used as the sequencing template. Sequenced by immunoSEQ multiplex PCR; TCRdb stores in-frame clones only, minus some. Here the sample spans fewer than 250,000 clones, 64% being singletons. Treatment denoted: oral pan-JAK inhibitor, 5-10 mg twice daily. This specimen was CD4+ T cells sorted from blood, taken at week 4, from a patient treated with tofacitinib. This chain links TRBV5-5 with TRBJ1-6, with D possibly matching TRBD1 (5 bases). This receptor was identified in a human donor with alopecia areata. CDR3 DNA: TGTGCCAGCAGCTTGCAGGGTGGGGGCTATAATTCACCCCTCCACTTT. Protein sequence: CASSLQGGGYNSPLHF.